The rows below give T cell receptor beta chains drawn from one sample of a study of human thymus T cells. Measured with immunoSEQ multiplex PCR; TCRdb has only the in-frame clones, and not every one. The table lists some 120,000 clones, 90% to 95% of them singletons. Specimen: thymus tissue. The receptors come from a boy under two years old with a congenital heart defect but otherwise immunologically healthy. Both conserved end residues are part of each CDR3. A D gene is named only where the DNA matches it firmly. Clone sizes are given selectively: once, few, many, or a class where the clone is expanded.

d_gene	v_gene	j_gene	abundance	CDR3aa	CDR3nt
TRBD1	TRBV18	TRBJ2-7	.	CASSPGDRGPYEQYF	TGTGCCAGCTCACCAGGGGACAGGGGGCCTTACGAGCAGTACTTC
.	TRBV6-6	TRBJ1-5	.	CASSSQTAYQPQHF	TGTGCCAGCAGTTCCCAGACAGCTTATCAGCCCCAGCATTTT
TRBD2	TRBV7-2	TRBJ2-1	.	CASNPDGSGDGTYNEQFF	TGTGCCAGCAACCCAGATGGTAGCGGGGATGGGACCTACAATGAGCAGTTCTTC
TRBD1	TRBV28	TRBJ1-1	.	CASSSTPIGTEIQNTEAFF	TGTGCCAGCAGTTCGACCCCTATAGGGACAGAGATACAGAACACTGAAGCTTTCTTT
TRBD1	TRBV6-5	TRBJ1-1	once	CASSSSGTGWTEAFF	TGTGCCAGCAGTTCCTCCGGGACAGGCTGGACTGAAGCTTTCTTT
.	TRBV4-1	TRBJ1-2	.	CASSQDAGLGGYTF	TGCGCCAGCAGCCAAGATGCAGGGCTCGGTGGCTACACCTTC
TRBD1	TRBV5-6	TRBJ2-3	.	CASSSTRIGTELRDTQYF	TGTGCCAGCAGCTCCACCCGAATTGGGACAGAACTTCGGGATACGCAGTATTTT
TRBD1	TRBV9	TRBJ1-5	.	CASSGTGDQPQHF	TGTGCCAGCAGCGGGACAGGGGATCAGCCCCAGCATTTT
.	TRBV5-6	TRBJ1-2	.	CASSFSDRKAF	TGTGCCAGCAGCTTCTCGGACAGAAAGGCCTTC
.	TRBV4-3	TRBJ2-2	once	CASSQAIQGPGELFF	TGCGCCAGCAGCCAGGCTATACAGGGACCCGGGGAGCTGTTTTTT
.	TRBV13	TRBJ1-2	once	CASSLRNWPGVPNYGYTF	TGTGCCAGCAGCCTCCGGAATTGGCCAGGGGTTCCTAACTATGGCTACACCTTC
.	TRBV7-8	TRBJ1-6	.	CASSAPPGDSPLHF	TGTGCCAGCAGCGCCCCCCCCGGGGATTCACCCCTCCACTTT
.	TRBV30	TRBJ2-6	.	CAWSVTTLSSGANVLTF	TGTGCCTGGAGTGTAACTACCTTGAGCTCTGGGGCCAACGTCCTGACTTTC
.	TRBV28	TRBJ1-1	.	CASSSQGVGWTEAFF	TGTGCCAGCAGTTCACAGGGAGTAGGGTGGACTGAAGCTTTCTTT
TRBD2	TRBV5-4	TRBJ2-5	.	CASSVSGGSNRKTQYF	TGTGCCAGCAGCGTTAGCGGGGGCTCAAACCGAAAGACCCAGTACTTC
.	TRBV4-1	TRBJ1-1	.	CASSQDRGLGTNTEAFF	TGCGCCAGCAGCCAAGATAGGGGTCTGGGGACAAACACTGAAGCTTTCTTT
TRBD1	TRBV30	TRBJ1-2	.	CAWRGTGTGTFSYGYTF	TGTGCCTGGAGGGGAACCGGGACAGGGACTTTCAGCTATGGCTACACCTTC
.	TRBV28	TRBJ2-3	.	CASSFPPTGTDTQYF	TGTGCCAGCAGTTTCCCGCCCACCGGCACAGATACGCAGTATTTT
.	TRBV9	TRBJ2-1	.	CASSATSGKGHREQFF	TGTGCCAGCAGCGCTACTAGTGGGAAGGGCCACCGTGAGCAGTTCTTC
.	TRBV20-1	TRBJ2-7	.	CSAKAPYEQYF	TGCAGTGCCAAAGCCCCCTACGAGCAGTACTTC
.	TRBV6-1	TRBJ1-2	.	CASSEEDSSSSHGYTF	TGTGCCAGCAGTGAAGAGGACTCGTCCAGCTCCCATGGCTACACCTTC
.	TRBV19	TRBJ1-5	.	CASRPATHQPQHF	TGTGCCAGTAGGCCGGCCACACATCAGCCCCAGCATTTT
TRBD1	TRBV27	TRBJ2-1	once	CASSQLHSRDRYYNEQFF	TGTGCCAGCAGTCAACTGCACTCCCGGGACAGGTACTACAATGAGCAGTTCTTC
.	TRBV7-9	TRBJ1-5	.	CFYRHRIPQHF	TGTTTTTACAGGCATAGGATCCCCCAGCATTTT
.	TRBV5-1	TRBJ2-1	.	CASSLRSPVGNEQFF	TGCGCCAGCAGCTTGAGGTCCCCGGTGGGCAATGAGCAGTTCTTC
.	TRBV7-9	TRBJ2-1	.	CASTSHDTQTLNEQFF	TGTGCCAGCACCTCACATGACACCCAGACTTTGAATGAGCAGTTCTTC
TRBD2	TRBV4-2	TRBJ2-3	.	CASSQEEAGSPGPNTDTQYF	TGTGCCAGCAGCCAAGAGGAAGCGGGGTCGCCCGGTCCTAACACAGATACGCAGTATTTT
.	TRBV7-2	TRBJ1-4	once	CASSWKAATNEKLFF	TGTGCCAGCAGCTGGAAAGCAGCAACTAATGAAAAACTGTTTTTT
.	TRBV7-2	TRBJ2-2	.	CASSSQGSNGELFF	TGTGCCAGCAGCTCACAGGGAAGTAACGGGGAGCTGTTTTTT
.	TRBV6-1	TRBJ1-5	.	CASSGKGRQPQHF	TGTGCCAGCAGTGGTAAGGGACGTCAGCCCCAGCATTTT
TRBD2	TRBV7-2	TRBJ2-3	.	CASSLEGGRRGGTDTQYF	TGTGCCAGCAGCTTAGAGGGAGGGAGGAGGGGCGGCACAGATACGCAGTATTTT
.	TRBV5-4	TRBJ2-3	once	CASSYTQEQTMTQIRPPKYF	TGTGCCAGCAGCTATACCCAGGAACAGACTATGACACAGATACGCCCTCCCAAGTATTTT
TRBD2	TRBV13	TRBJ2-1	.	CASSPGTSGPYNEQFF	TGTGCCAGCAGCCCCGGGACTAGCGGGCCCTACAATGAGCAGTTCTTC
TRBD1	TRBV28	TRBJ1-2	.	CASMMGTGNNYGYTF	TGTGCCAGCATGATGGGGACAGGGAATAACTATGGCTACACCTTC
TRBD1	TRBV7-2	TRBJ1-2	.	CASSRDRGSNYGYTF	TGTGCCAGCAGCCGAGACAGGGGGAGTAACTATGGCTACACCTTC